This record covers a single T cell receptor beta chain. Antigen specificity is unknown. The data stem from a study of cytomegalovirus exposure and HLA in healthy donors. The study, taken as a whole, reports: Confirmation in vitro established that a few CMV-associated chains were specific for CMV antigens.

Germline V gives CDR1 MNHNS, CDR2 SASEGT. V was cut by 3 bases and J by 5 bases, with 10 bases left in between. This CDR3 is built from 13 residues. PCR amplification relied on 60 Vbeta primers (plus 13 Jbeta primers). Clones were read by immunoSEQ multiplex PCR, and TCRdb kept only the in-frame ones, dropping some. The data contain about 76,000 clones, 80% to 90% of them seen just once; the ten biggest clones take up around 1.8%. The clonotype comes from a woman between 25 and 40 years old in good health and CMV-seronegative. V gene TRBV6-1 combines with J gene TRBJ1-1; the D gene is possibly TRBD1 (5 bases). Sequenced input: PBMCs. This CDR3 is CASSEVGGTEAFF. CDR3 DNA sequence: TGTGCCAGCAGTGAGGTGGGGGGTACTGAAGCTTTCTTT.